This T cell receptor (beta chain) was captured in a study of cytomegalovirus exposure and HLA in healthy donors. This clone was counted a few times. Its target is not known. Study-level findings and limits: A later analysis, which compared TCR beta chains of equal frequency, found the HLA-associated ones more clonally expanded.

Primers: 60 Vbeta forward and 13 Jbeta reverse. TCRdb's copy holds only in-frame clones and misses some; the assay was immunoSEQ multiplex PCR. The table includes some 200,000 clones, 8.5% to 10% detected once. The V gene end was trimmed by 2 bases and the J gene end by 12 bases; junction bases not matched to a gene: 9. In germline, CDR1 is SGHDT, CDR2 YYEEEE. The CDR3 loop spans 14 amino acids. Input material: PBMCs. The sequence was obtained from a woman aged 25 to 39 in good health and CMV-seropositive. The chain employs TRBV5-6 and TRBJ2-1, with TRBD2 matching 9 bases. This CDR3 reads CASSLGLAGWGQFF. The CDR3, as DNA: TGTGCCAGCAGCTTAGGGCTAGCGGGATGGGGGCAGTTCTTC. The full variable domain, in which reference TRBV5-6 and TRBJ2-1 provide the parts outside the CDR3, is DAGVTQSPTHLIKTRGQQVTLRCSPKSGHDTVSWYQQALGQGPQFIFQYYEEEERQRGNFPDRFSGHQFPNYSSELNVNALLLGDSALYLCASSLGLAGWGQFFGPGTRLTVL.